The subject of this entry is one TCR beta chain. The antigen remains undetermined. Other nucleotide sequences in the sample specify the same CDR3. This sample stems from a study of shared clonotypes between healthy human individuals. Positively selected for CCR7, the CD45RO-negative cells used as naive CD8 cells excluded terminally differentiated effector memory CD45RA+ cells. Per germline, CDR1 MDHEN and CDR2 SYDVKM. The germline V and J ends were trimmed by 2 bases and 0 bases, with 7 bases remaining between them. This CDR3 spans 14 amino acids. Genomic DNA of every subset was divided equally among multiple immunoSEQ plates. Profiling relied on immunoSEQ multiplex PCR, and the TCRdb table lists in-frame clones only, not all of them. The sample lists around 2,000,000 clones; about 92% were seen once. Study-level points and caveats: When compared with the clonotypes that were shared by all four sorted-subset donors, the non-shared clonotypes turned out to have lower generation probabilities. Large sequencing depth failed to make sorted-subset sequencing complete, rarefaction showed. The donor pool, a small one, limited the genetic and exposure-history diversity represented.

Specimen: naive CD8+ T cells from PBMCs. This TCR derives from a man between 18 and 29 years old in good health. Some clones in this sample may be carry-over from other donors' samples. This chain links TRBV28 with TRBJ2-5; perhaps TRBD1 as D (6 bases). This CDR3 is CASSLRGYQETQYF. The CDR3 DNA sequence: TGTGCCAGCAGTTTAAGGGGGTACCAAGAGACCCAGTACTTC.